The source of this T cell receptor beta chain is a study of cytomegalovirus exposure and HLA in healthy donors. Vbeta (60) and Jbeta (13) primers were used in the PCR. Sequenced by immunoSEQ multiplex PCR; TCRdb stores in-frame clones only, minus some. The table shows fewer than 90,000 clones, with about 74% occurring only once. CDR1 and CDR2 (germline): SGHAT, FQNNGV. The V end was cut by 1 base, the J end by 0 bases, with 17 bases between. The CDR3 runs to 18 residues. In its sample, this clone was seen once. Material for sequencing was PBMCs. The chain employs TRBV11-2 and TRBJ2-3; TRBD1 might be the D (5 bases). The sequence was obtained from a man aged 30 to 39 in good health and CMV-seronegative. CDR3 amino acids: CASSLGPGWISSTDTQYF. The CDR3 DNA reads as TGTGCCAGCAGCTTAGGACCAGGGTGGATATCTAGCACAGATACGCAGTATTTT. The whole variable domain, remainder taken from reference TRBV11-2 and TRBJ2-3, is EAGVAQSPRYKIIEKRQSVAFWCNPISGHATLYWYQQILGQGPKLLIQFQNNGVVDDSQLPKDRFSAERLKGVDSTLKIQPAKLEDSAVYLCASSLGPGWISSTDTQYFGPGTRLTVL.